This entry is about one T cell receptor beta chain. Many counts were recorded for this clonotype. Its antigen is still unknown. Base-call qualities are not available, and no considerably larger clone is one nucleotide away. Amplification of TCR beta CDR3 regions was carried out from RNA transcripts. For the first round of RT-PCR on the TCR CDR3, the HTBI primer set was used together with the Qiagen OneStep RT-PCR kit. A second multiplex PCR round built the libraries, followed by size selection and purification. Paired-end sequencing of the libraries was performed with 100 bp reads on an Illumina HiSeq2000. In the source study's methods: SOAPnuke was used to process the raw data, with reads discarded if the reads contained adapters or uncalled bases, had a mean Phred below 15, or lacked an exact constant-primer or identifier match. High-quality paired reads were merged using COPE v1.2.5, and each unique nucleotide sequence was defined as a clonotype. MiTCR v1.1 was used to align clonotypes to the IMGT TRBV, TRBD and TRBJ reference segments. Analysis was restricted to V-J combinations with a frequency above 0.0001, which covered about 99% of repertoires. A TCS score was defined as the ratio between F50 (clonal expansion) and ExV (chaos), using BLOSUM62-based TCRdist between CDR3 peptides within each V-J. Welch's t-statistics and random forest reduced around 550 V-J features to 13, which were used in a naive Bayes classifier (R e1071). Using fastp trimming at Q25 and MiXCR clonotype assembly, TCRdb reanalyzed the public sequencing data and kept in-frame beta chains. When rows share a CDR3 protein, they turn into one entry using the most common DNA and genes. TCRdb, not the original authors, processed these V and J calls. This sample is represented by over 200,000 distinct CDR3 sequences; about 17% of them were singletons. 35% to 50% of the sample is held by the ten biggest clonotypes.

A patient counted as having stable Graves' hyperthyroidism if no progression to ophthalmopathy occurred over 18 months of follow-up. Hyperthyroidism patients were newly diagnosed, had a disease duration of under 2 months, and were aged 18 to 65 years. Patients with uncontrolled infections, other autoimmune diseases, pregnancy or lactation were excluded. Diagnoses were based on clinical symptoms, serum thyroxine and TRAb, thyroid ultrasound and orbital computed tomography. PBMCs were isolated from about 10 ml of fresh peripheral blood by Ficoll-Paque density gradient centrifugation. Total RNA was extracted using Trizol reagent, and RNA quality was assessed on an Agilent 2100 Bioanalyzer. The data are from a study of T cells in Graves' hyperthyroidism and ophthalmopathy (dated by TCRdb to about 2019). Study-level background: Peripheral blood was collected at initial diagnosis, before any treatment. TCR V-J signatures able to tell the groups apart were searched for in a discovery cohort of 90 to 100 patients, of whom around 43 had Graves' ophthalmopathy and 57 had stable Graves' hyperthyroidism. Whether ophthalmopathy could be predicted prospectively was tested in an independent validation cohort made up of about 20 hyperthyroidism patients plus 17 patients who later progressed to ophthalmopathy. The 100 or so discovery patients were randomly divided into training and test sets at a 7:3 ratio. In addition, the study compared T-cell repertoires in thyroid tissue and in blood from over 5 Graves' hyperthyroidism patients. After blood sampling, hyperthyroidism patients were treated with methimazole at a starting dose of 30 mg daily, and ophthalmopathy patients were treated with high-dose intravenous methylprednisolone. The paper reports TCR Vbeta CDR3 sequencing of over 130 peripheral blood samples: 40 to 45 ophthalmopathy, roughly 74 hyperthyroidism and 17 progressor patients. Broader findings and caveats from the paper: Blood samples also contained most of the expanded thyroid clonotypes (frequency above 0.001), which suggests that blood repertoires may reflect thyroid immune responses. No statistical method was used to fix the sample size in advance, and group allocation was not hidden from the investigators. A model built on a 13 V-J signature distinguished ophthalmopathy from stable hyperthyroidism, reaching about 89% sensitivity and around 82% specificity in cross-validation and 80%/75% in testing. During validation, the model predicted progression to ophthalmopathy a median of approximately 6.5 months ahead of onset, with just under 71% sensitivity and roughly 75% specificity.

Input material: blood. The receptor was isolated from a man between 35 and 55 years old with Graves' hyperthyroidism.

The CDR3 region reads CASSETSGVYNEQFF. The nucleotides are TGTGCCAGCAGCGAGACTAGCGGGGTCTACAATGAGCAGTTCTTC. The V and J segments used are TRBV7-2 and TRBJ2-1; 11 central nucleotides agree with TRBD2. CDR3 length: 15 amino acids, cysteine to phenylalanine. The sequence is cut down to CDR3 DNA, 45 bases in frame from base 1. CDR1 SGHTA and CDR2 FQGNSA are derived from the germline V gene. The germline V end is reduced by 5 bases and the J end by 3 bases; junction bases left unmatched: 3.